This entry concerns a single T cell receptor beta chain. PCR employed 60 Vbeta and 13 Jbeta primers. TCRdb's copy holds only in-frame clones and misses some; the assay was immunoSEQ multiplex PCR. The data contain some 170,000 clones, around 64% of them singletons. This sample was included in a study of cytomegalovirus exposure and HLA in healthy donors. This CDR3 contains 14 residues. Germline values: CDR1 SGHRS, CDR2 YFSETQ. V lost 2 bases to trimming and J lost 7 bases, with 15 bases between them. The sequence was collected from a woman aged 30 to 39 in good health and CMV-seronegative. This sequence joins TRBV5-1 and TRBJ1-2; perhaps TRBD1 as D (5 bases). The specimen was PBMCs. CDR3 DNA sequence: TGCGCCAGCAGCTTCGACTCCAGGGAACGTGGCTACACCTTC. Residues: CASSFDSRERGYTF.